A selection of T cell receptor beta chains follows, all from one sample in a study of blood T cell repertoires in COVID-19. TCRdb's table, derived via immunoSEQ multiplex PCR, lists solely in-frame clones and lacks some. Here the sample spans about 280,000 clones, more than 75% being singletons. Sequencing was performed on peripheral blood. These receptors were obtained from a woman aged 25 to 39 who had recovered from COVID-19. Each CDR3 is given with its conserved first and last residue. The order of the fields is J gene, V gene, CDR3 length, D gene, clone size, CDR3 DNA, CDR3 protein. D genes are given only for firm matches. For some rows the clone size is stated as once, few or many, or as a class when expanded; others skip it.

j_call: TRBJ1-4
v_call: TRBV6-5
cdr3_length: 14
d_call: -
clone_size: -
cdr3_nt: TGTGCCAGCAGACTCGACGGTCTAGGTGAAAAACTGTTTTTT
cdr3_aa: CASRLDGLGEKLFF

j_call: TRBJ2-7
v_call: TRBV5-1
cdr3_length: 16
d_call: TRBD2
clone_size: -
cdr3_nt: TGCGCCAGCAGCTACCAAGCGGGGGGTTTTAATTACGAGCAGTACTTC
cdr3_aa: CASSYQAGGFNYEQYF

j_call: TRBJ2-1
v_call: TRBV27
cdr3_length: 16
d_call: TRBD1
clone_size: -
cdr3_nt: TGTGCCAGCAGTTCCCACCGGACAGGGAGGCACAATGAGCAGTTCTTC
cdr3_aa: CASSSHRTGRHNEQFF

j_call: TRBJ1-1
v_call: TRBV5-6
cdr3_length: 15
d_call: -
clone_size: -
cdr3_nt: TGTGCCAGCAGCTTGCACGGGGGGATGAACACTGAAGCTTTCTTT
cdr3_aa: CASSLHGGMNTEAFF

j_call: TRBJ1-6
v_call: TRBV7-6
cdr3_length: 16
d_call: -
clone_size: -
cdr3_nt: TGTGCCAGCAGCCTCTGGGAGGTCGGGGAAAATTCACCCCTCCACTTT
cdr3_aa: CASSLWEVGENSPLHF

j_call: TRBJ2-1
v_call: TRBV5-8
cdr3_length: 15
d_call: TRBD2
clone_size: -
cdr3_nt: TGTGCCAGCAGCTTGGGGGTAGCGGGAGCGGAGGAGCAGTTCTTC
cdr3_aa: CASSLGVAGAEEQFF

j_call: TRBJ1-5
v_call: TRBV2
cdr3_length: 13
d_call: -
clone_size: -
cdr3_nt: TGTGCCAGCAGTTACGTCGGTAATCAGCCCCAGCATTTT
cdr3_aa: CASSYVGNQPQHF

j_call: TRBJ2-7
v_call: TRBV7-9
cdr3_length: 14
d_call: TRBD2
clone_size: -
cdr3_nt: TGTGCCAGTATGCTGGGAGCGGGGACGAACGAGCAGTACTTC
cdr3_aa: CASMLGAGTNEQYF

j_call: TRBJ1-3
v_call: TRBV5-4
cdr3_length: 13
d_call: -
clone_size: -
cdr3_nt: TGTGCCAGCAGCGCGAGGTTTGGAAACACCATATATTTT
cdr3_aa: CASSARFGNTIYF

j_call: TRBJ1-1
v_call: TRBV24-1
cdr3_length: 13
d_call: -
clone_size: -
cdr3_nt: TGTGCCACCAGTGCCAGAATGAACACTGAAGCTTTCTTT
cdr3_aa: CATSARMNTEAFF

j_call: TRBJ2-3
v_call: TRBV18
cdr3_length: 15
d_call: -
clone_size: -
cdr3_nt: TGTGCCAGCTCACCACCCGACAGAAAAAGGGATACGCAGTATTTT
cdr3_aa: CASSPPDRKRDTQYF

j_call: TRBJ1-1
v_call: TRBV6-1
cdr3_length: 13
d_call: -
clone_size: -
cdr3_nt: TGTGCCAGCAGTGACCAGGGGAACACTGAAGCTTTCTTT
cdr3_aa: CASSDQGNTEAFF

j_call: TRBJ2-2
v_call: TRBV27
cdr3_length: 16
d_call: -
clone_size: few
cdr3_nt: TGTGCCAGCAGTTTACGACTGCCTACTAACACCGGGGAGCTGTTTTTT
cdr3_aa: CASSLRLPTNTGELFF

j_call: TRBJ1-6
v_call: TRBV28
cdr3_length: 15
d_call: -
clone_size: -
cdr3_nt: TGTGCCAGCAGGACGTGGACAGCGGCTAATTCACCCCTCCACTTT
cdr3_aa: CASRTWTAANSPLHF

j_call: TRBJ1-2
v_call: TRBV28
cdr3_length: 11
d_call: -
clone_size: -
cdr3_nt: TGTGCCAGCTCGGACACCTATGGCTACACCTTC
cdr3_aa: CASSDTYGYTF

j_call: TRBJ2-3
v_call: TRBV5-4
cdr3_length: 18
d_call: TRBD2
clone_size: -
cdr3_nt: TGTGCCAGCAGCCGGGGGGGGCTAGCGGGTACTAGCACAGATACGCAGTATTTT
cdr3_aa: CASSRGGLAGTSTDTQYF

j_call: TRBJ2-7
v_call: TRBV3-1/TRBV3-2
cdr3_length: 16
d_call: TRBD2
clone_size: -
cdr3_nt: TGTGCCAGCAGCCAAGACCCTAGCGGGGGACCTTACGAGCAGTACTTC
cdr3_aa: CASSQDPSGGPYEQYF

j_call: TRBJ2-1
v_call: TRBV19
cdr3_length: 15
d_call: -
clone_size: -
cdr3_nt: TGTGCCAGTAGTATAGCGGCGTTTGGACTCGGGGAGCAGTTCTTC
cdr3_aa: CASSIAAFGLGEQFF

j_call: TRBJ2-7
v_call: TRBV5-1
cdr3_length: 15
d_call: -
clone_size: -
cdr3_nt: TGCGCCAGCAGGCGCGCCTATCAGGGTTCCTACGAGCAGTACTTC
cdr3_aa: CASRRAYQGSYEQYF

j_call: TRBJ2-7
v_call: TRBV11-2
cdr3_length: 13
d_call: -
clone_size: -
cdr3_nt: TGTGCCAGCAGCTTAGGGTCAGCCTACGAGCAGTACTTC
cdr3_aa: CASSLGSAYEQYF

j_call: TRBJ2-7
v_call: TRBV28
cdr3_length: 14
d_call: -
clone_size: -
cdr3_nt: TGTGCCAGCAGTTTATTGGGCTTCTCCTACGAGCAGTACTTC
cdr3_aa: CASSLLGFSYEQYF

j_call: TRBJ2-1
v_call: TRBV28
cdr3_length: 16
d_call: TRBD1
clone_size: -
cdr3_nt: TGTGCCAGCAGTTTCTGGCCGACAGGGGGCAGGAATGAGCAGTTCTTC
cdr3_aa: CASSFWPTGGRNEQFF

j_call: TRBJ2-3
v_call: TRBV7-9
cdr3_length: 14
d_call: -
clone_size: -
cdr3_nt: TGTGCCAGCAGCCGGGATTCCACGGGAGATACGCAGTATTTT
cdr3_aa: CASSRDSTGDTQYF

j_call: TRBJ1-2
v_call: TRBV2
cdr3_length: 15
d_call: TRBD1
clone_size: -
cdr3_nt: TGTGCCAGCAGGGGGGCCGGGACAGGATTTTATGGCTACACCTTC
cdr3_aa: CASRGAGTGFYGYTF

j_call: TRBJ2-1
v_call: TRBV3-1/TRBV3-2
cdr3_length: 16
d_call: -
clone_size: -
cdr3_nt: TGTGCCAGCAGCTCCCGTGCCGCCAGGGCCCACAATGAGCAGTTCTTC
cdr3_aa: CASSSRAARAHNEQFF

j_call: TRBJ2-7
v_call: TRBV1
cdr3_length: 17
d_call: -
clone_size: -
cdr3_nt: TGCACCAGCAGCCAAGATAGTCTACAGGGGGTTTTCTACGAGCAGTACTTC
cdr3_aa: CTSSQDSLQGVFYEQYF

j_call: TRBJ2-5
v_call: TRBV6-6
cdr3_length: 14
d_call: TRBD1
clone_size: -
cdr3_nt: TGTGCCAGCAGTTTAGGGACAGCCCAAGAGACCCAGTACTTC
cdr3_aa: CASSLGTAQETQYF

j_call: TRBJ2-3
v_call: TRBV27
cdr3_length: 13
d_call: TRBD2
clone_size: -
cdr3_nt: TGTGCCAGCGGATTCCCGGGACTAGGGAGTCAGTATTTT
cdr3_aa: CASGFPGLGSQYF

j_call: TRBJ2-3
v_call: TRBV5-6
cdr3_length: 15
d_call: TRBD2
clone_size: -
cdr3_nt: TGTGCCAGCAGCATGGGGACTAGCCTCACAGATACGCAGTATTTT
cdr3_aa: CASSMGTSLTDTQYF

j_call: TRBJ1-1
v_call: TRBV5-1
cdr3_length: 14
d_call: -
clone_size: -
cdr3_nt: TGCGCCAGCAATATCGGCGGAATGAACACTGAAGCTTTCTTT
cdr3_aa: CASNIGGMNTEAFF

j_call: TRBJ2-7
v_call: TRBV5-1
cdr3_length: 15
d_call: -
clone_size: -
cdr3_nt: TGCGCCAGCAGCTCGTACTTGACAGACTCCTACGAGCAGTACTTC
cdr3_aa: CASSSYLTDSYEQYF

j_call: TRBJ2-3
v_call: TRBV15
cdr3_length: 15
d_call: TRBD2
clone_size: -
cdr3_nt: TGTGCCACCAGCAGAGATGGGACTAACACAGATACGCAGTATTTT
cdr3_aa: CATSRDGTNTDTQYF

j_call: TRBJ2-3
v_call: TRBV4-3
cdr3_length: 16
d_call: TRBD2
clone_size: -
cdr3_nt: TGCGCCAGCAGCCTTTCTCCTAGCGGGGTATCAGATACGCAGTATTTT
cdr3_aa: CASSLSPSGVSDTQYF

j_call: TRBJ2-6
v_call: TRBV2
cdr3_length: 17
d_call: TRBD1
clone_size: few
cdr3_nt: TGTGCCAGCAGCGCCGGGACAGGGGGCGCTGGGGCCAACGTCCTGACTTTC
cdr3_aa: CASSAGTGGAGANVLTF

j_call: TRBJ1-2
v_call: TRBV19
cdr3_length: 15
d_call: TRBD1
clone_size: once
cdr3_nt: TGTGCCAGTAGTACCGGACAGGGCCCCCTCTATGGCTACACCTTC
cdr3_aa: CASSTGQGPLYGYTF

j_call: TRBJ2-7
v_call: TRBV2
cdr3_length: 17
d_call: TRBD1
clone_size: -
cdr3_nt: TGTGCCAGCAGTGAGACTACTCCGACAGGGCTCTACTACGAGCAGTACTTC
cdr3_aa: CASSETTPTGLYYEQYF

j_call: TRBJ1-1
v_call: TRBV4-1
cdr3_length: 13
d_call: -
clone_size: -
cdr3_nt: TGCGCCAGCAGCATGGAGACTAGCCCTGAAGCTTTCTTT
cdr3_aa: CASSMETSPEAFF

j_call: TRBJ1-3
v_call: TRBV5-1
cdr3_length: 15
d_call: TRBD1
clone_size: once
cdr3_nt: TGCGCCAGCAGCCCGGGGACAGTAGATGGAAACACCATATATTTT
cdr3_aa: CASSPGTVDGNTIYF

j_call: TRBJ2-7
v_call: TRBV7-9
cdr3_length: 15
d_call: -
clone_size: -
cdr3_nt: TGTGCCAGCAGCCCCATCTTGGGCCCGATCTACGAGCAGTACTTC
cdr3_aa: CASSPILGPIYEQYF

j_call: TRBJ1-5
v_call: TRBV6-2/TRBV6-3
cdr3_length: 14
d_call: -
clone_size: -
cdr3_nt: TGTGCCAGCAGTTCCCTGAGGAGCAATCAGCCCCAGCATTTT
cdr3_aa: CASSSLRSNQPQHF

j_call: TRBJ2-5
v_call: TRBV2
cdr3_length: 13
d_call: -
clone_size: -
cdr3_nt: TGTGCCAGCAGTAGGGAGACTCAAGAGACCCAGTACTTC
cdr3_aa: CASSRETQETQYF

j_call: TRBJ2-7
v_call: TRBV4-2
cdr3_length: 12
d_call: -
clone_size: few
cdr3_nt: TGTGCCAGCAGCCCCACAGGGAACGAGCAGTACTTC
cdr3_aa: CASSPTGNEQYF

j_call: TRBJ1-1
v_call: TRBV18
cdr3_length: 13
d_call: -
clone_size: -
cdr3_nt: TGTGCCAGCTCACAACGACAGGACACTGAAGCTTTCTTT
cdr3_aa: CASSQRQDTEAFF

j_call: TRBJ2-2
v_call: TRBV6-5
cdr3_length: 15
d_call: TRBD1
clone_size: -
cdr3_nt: TGTGCCAGCAGCGAGCAAGACAGGGGCGGCGGGGAGCTGTTTTTT
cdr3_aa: CASSEQDRGGGELFF

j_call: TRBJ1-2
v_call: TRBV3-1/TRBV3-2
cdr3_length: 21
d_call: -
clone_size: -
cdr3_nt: TGTGCCAGCAGCCCCAAGTTTTCCCCCGAGTCCCTTACACCAGGGGCTGGGGGCTACACCTTC
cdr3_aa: CASSPKFSPESLTPGAGGYTF

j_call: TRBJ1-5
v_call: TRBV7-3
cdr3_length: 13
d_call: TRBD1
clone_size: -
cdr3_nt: TGTGCCAGCAGCCTGGACAGGGATCAGCCCCAGCATTTT
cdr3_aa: CASSLDRDQPQHF